The subject of this entry is one TCR beta chain. Looked up from germline, CDR1 is MDHEN and CDR2 is SYDVKM. The V and J ends lost 5 bases and 4 bases respectively, with 12 bases between them. This CDR3 region has 15 residues. Measured with immunoSEQ multiplex PCR; TCRdb has only the in-frame clones, and not every one. This table holds about 310,000 clones, almost 90% found once. The data are from a study of blood T cell repertoires in COVID-19. The TCR sequence derives from a woman aged 40 to 49 with COVID-19, enrolled during active disease. Sequenced material: peripheral blood. The V gene is TRBV28, the J gene TRBJ2-6, with a weak D call TRBD1 (6 bases). In DNA form, the CDR3 reads TGTGCCAGCAGTAACAGGGTCTCCGGGGCCAACGTCCTGACTTTC. This gives the protein CASSNRVSGANVLTF.